These 15 T cell receptor beta chains were sequenced from one sample in a study of post-analysis software for immune sequencing data (dated by TCRdb to about 2015). No antigen is known for these receptors. Broad study findings and their caveats: Significantly higher frequencies in patients than in controls were found for roughly 5 TRBV segments, including TRBV5-6, TRBV5-1 and TRBV20-1.

The library was produced with PCR. The sequencer was an Illumina HiSeq 2500. Unique molecular identifiers were incorporated into TCR beta cDNA libraries to reduce PCR and sequencing biases. TCRdb took the public reads, trimmed them with fastp at Q25, ran MiXCR for clone calling and kept in-frame beta chains. Records with the same CDR3 protein are collapsed into one entry carrying the most frequent genes and DNA. This sample is represented by approximately 660,000 distinct CDR3 sequences; about 60% of them were singletons. Around 10% of the sample comes from the top ten. The sequenced sample was blood. Receptors were obtained from a girl aged 2 to 10 with multiple sclerosis.

The chain recombines TRBV6-5 with TRBJ2-2; D gene uncertain. The CDR3 runs 12 residues. Germline CDR1 MNHEY, CDR2 SVGAGI. V was pared by 9 bases and J by 5 bases, with 10 bases between. The CDR3 here is CASRRQTGELFF. The DNA for the CDR3 is TGTGCCAGTCGGCGGCAGACCGGGGAGCTGTTTTTT.

This clonotype showed up just a few times. V is TRBV5-4 and J is TRBJ2-7; D call uncertain. Trimming cost V 0 bases and J 0 bases, with 10 bases left between them. Germline CDR1 SGHNT, CDR2 YYREEE (reference sequence). CDR3 size: 15 residues. The CDR3 nucleotides read TGTGCCAGCAGCTTGGAGGCGGCGAGCTCCTACGAGCAGTACTTC. Translating gives CASSLEAASSYEQYF. The entire variable domain, with the rest obtained from reference TRBV5-4 and TRBJ2-7, is as follows: ETGVTQSPTHLIKTRGQQVTLRCSSQSGHNTVSWYQQALGQGPQFIFQYYREEENGRGNFPPRFSGLQFPNYSSELNVNALELDDSALYLCASSLEAASSYEQYFGPGTRLTVT.

V is TRBV4-1 and J is TRBJ1-4; no definite D call. This CDR3 region has 15 residues. The germline gives CDR1 MGHRA, CDR2 YSYEKL. The V gene lost 4 bases and the J gene lost 7 bases, with 16 bases spanning the gap. CDR3 loop: CASSRPGWGSEKLFF. Here the CDR3 DNA reads TGCGCCAGCAGCCGCCCTGGGTGGGGTAGTGAAAAACTGTTTTTT.

The chain couples TRBV29-1 to TRBJ1-2; tentative D call: TRBD1 (6 bases). Trimming took off 6 bases at V and 4 bases at J, with 12 bases between the two ends. The CDR3 consists of 12 residues. Germline V gene sequence: CDR1 SQVTM, CDR2 ANQGSEA. CDR3 sequence (DNA): TGCAGCGTCCAGGACAGCCTCTATGGCTACACCTTC. Translating gives CSVQDSLYGYTF.

The V gene is TRBV7-2, the J gene TRBJ2-5, with D unclear. Germline-derived CDR1 and CDR2 are SGHTA and FQGNSA. This CDR3 comprises 15 residues. V lost 1 base to trimming and J lost 3 bases, with 12 bases between them. The chain's CDR3 is CASSLDSSRKETQYF. In DNA form, the CDR3 reads TGTGCCAGCAGCTTAGATAGCTCCCGAAAAGAGACCCAGTACTTC.

In the case of this clonotype: A junction boundary mismatches the germline segment, possibly from a read error. The chain employs TRBV2 and TRBJ2-1; D unresolved. CDR1 SNHLY and CDR2 FYNNEI come from the germline V gene. The length of the CDR3 is 15 residues. The DNA of the CDR3 is TGTGCCAACAGTGGATGGACCGTCCCCTACAATGAGCAGTTCTTC. Protein: CANSGWTVPYNEQFF.

The gene calls are TRBV28 and TRBJ1-4, with D uncertain. The CDR3 is 14 amino acids. Germline loops: CDR1 MDHEN, CDR2 SYDVKM. Trimming pared 6 bases from V and 6 bases from J, leaving 14 bases between. The CDR3 nucleotides are TGTGCCAGCAGCCCGGTGGGCGGGGATGAAAAACTGTTTTTT. Amino acids: CASSPVGGDEKLFF.

The chain employs TRBV5-6 and TRBJ1-5; maybe TRBD1 (5 bases). The germline V gene encodes CDR1 SGHDT and CDR2 YYEEEE. V was cut by 0 bases and J by 4 bases, with 11 bases left in between. The CDR3 length is 15 residues. This CDR3 reads CASSLARQGNQPQHF. As DNA, the CDR3 is TGTGCCAGCAGCTTGGCCAGGCAGGGAAATCAGCCCCAGCATTTT.

The J gene is TRBJ2-5, the V gene TRBV6-4; 13 positions match TRBD2. Germline CDR1 MRHNA, CDR2 SNTAGT. CDR3 length: 14 amino acids. V lost 6 bases to trimming and J lost 11 bases; unmatched junction nucleotides: 9. The CDR3 sequence is CASSAGLAGTEQYF. CDR3 nucleotide sequence: TGTGCCAGCAGCGCGGGACTAGCGGGAACTGAGCAGTACTTC.

In its sample, this clonotype was seen a few times. The J gene is TRBJ1-2, the V gene TRBV6-5, with D maybe TRBD1 (5 bases). V dropped 2 bases and J dropped 8 bases, with 15 bases sitting between them. Germline V CDR1 and CDR2: MNHEY, SVGAGI. The CDR3 sequence is 14 residues long. The CDR3 is CASSYDIGVEGYTF. The CDR3, as DNA: TGTGCCAGCAGTTACGATATAGGGGTGGAGGGCTACACCTTC.

The chain has TRBV15 and TRBJ2-1, with TRBD2 as a possible D gene (6 bases). Trimming stripped 5 bases from V and 8 bases from J, with 10 bases between. The germline V gene encodes CDR1 LNHNV and CDR2 YYDKDF (reference sequence). This CDR3 spans 12 amino acids. The CDR3 DNA follows: TGTGCCACCAGCGAGGCGGGGTATGAGCAGTTCTTC. This codes for CATSEAGYEQFF.

The chain employs TRBV11-2 and TRBJ2-5; D is unclear. Trimming removed 1 base from V and 7 bases from J, with 13 bases in between. Germline V gene data show CDR1 as SGHAT and CDR2 as FQNNGV. The CDR3 contains 14 residues. The CDR3 DNA reads as TGTGCCAGCAGCTTAGCTCCCTTCCTAGGGACCCAGTACTTC. Translated: CASSLAPFLGTQYF.

This chain uses TRBV29-1 with TRBJ2-3, with 7 positions matching TRBD1. The CDR3 loop spans 14 amino acids. CDR1 SQVTM and CDR2 ANQGSEA come from the germline V gene. The CDR3: CGAPRTGGTDTQYF. In DNA form, the CDR3 reads TGCGGCGCGCCAAGAACAGGGGGCACAGATACGCAGTATTTT.

This clonotype turned up a few times. This chain uses TRBV5-5 with TRBJ1-2; D call uncertain. CDR3 size: 14 residues. CDR1 SGHKS and CDR2 YYEKEE come from the germline V gene (reference sequence). V gave up 4 bases and J gave up 7 bases, with 17 bases separating them. Here the CDR3 DNA reads TGTGCCAGCAGCCCGATTACGCCTCGCTCTGGCTACACCTTC. It specifies CASSPITPRSGYTF.

In its sample, this clonotype was seen a few times. This rearrangement joins TRBV9 to TRBJ2-5; D gene unclear. This CDR3 comprises 12 residues. Germline values: CDR1 SGDLS, CDR2 YYNGEE. The V gene lost 7 bases and the J gene lost 5 bases, with 12 bases spanning the gap. The CDR3 loop is CASGKNVETQYF. The CDR3 DNA follows: TGTGCCAGCGGCAAAAACGTGGAGACCCAGTACTTC.